This TCR beta chain is from a study of blood T cells in healthy people across ages. Sample-barcoded 5' priming and a J-beta primer mix drove a second PCR of about 6 to 12 cycles. TCRdb re-derived calls from the 5' RACE reads in MiXCR, one entry per CDR3 protein. The data contain approximately 1.5 million distinct CDR3 sequences, roughly 43% of them seen just once; the ten biggest clones take up about 4.1%. The CDR3 has 15 residues. The ends were cut back, 6 bases at V and 1 base at J, with 15 bases in the middle. CDR1 is MDHEN, CDR2 SYDVKM, per germline. J is TRBJ1-2 and V is TRBV28; tentative D call: TRBD1 (5 bases). The origin of this receptor is a woman aged 18 to 35 in good health. Sequencing was carried out using blood. In nucleotides, the CDR3 is TGTGCCAGCAGCCCCCCCAGGGTTGGTAACTATGGCTACACCTTC. Translated: CASSPPRVGNYGYTF.